This T cell receptor (beta chain) was obtained from a study of shared clonotypes between healthy human individuals. At the level of the study: CD4 naive and memory got three plates each, CD8 naive two, CD8 memory one.

Repertoires were generated with immunoSEQ multiplex PCR, while TCRdb's copy carries only in-frame clones and drops some. The table includes some 1,400,000 clones, around 95% detected once. Germline loops: CDR1 SEHNR, CDR2 FQNEAQ (reference sequence). This CDR3 is built from 15 residues. Trimming took 1 base from V and 1 from J; bases not matched to a gene: 3. Donors included only healthy HIV-negative adults lacking recent acute infections or vaccinations. All donors were Caucasian adults living in Nashville, Tennessee. The chain has TRBV7-9 and TRBJ1-1; 7 bases are shared with TRBD1. Sequencing was carried out using naive CD4+ T cells sorted from blood. The subset: CD45RA+ positively selected. This clonotype was sampled from a man in his thirties or forties in good health. Here the CDR3 DNA reads TGTGCCAGCAGCTTAGGACAGGGATCGAACACTGAAGCTTTCTTT. This gives the protein CASSLGQGSNTEAFF.